The clone carrying this TCR beta chain has a count of ten or more. Its antigen is currently unknown. For TCRbeta, the library was prepared with unique molecular identifiers. TCRdb passed the PCR reads through MiXCR, listing each CDR3 protein once. The sample lists almost 250,000 distinct CDR3 sequences, about 25% occurring once. The data originate from a study of T-cell reconstitution after alpha-beta-depleted transplantation in children. The study's findings and limits: At around two months after transplant, the alpha-beta T cells were reportedly derived from several hundred expanded clones that came from non-depleted graft cells. The authors attributed T-cell counts and diversity one year after transplant mostly to newly produced T cells. After transplant, high TCRbeta diversity at day 60 in some patients arose from surviving recipient T cells and thymic progenitors.

CDR1 is MRHNA, CDR2 SNTAGT, per germline. This CDR3 comprises 15 residues. V was cut by 3 bases and J by 0 bases, with 8 bases left in between. The source is a girl aged 2-10 years with Fanconi anemia, due to receive a stem cell transplant. The starting material was PBMCs, obtained before TCRalphabeta/CD19-depleted stem cell transplant. The genes are TRBV6-4 and TRBJ2-2; D gene unclear. CDR3 in amino acids: CASSENSANTGELFF. The DNA for the CDR3 is TGTGCCAGCAGTGAAAACAGCGCGAACACCGGGGAGCTGTTTTTT.